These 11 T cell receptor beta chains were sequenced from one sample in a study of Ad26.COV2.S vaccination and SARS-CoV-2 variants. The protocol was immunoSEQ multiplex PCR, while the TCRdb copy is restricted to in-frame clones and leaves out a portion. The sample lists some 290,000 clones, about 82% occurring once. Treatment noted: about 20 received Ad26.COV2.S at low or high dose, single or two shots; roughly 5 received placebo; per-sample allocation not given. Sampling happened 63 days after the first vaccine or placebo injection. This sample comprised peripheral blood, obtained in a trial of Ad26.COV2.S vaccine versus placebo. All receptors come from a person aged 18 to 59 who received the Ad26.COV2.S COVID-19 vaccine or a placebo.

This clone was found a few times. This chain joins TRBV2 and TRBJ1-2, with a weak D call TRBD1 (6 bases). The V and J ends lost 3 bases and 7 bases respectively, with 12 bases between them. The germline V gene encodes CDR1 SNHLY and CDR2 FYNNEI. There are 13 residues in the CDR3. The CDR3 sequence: CASSDYRAGGYTF. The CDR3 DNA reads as TGTGCCAGCAGTGATTACAGGGCCGGTGGCTACACCTTC.

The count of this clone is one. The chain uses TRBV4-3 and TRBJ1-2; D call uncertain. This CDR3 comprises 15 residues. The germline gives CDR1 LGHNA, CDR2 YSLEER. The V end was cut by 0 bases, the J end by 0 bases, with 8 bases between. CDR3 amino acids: CASSQEVASNYGYTF. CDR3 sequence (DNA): TGCGCCAGCAGCCAAGAGGTAGCCTCTAACTATGGCTACACCTTC.

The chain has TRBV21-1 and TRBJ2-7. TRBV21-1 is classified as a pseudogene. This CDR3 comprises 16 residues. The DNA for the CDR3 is TGTGCCAGCAGCACACGCCTTGGGACGGGACGCCACGAGCAGTACTTC. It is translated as CASSTRLGTGRHEQYF.

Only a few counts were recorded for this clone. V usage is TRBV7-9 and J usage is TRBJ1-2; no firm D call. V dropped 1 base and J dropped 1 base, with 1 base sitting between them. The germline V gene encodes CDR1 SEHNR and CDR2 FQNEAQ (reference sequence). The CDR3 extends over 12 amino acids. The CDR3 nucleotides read TGTGCCAGCAGCTTAGATAACTATGGCTACACCTTC. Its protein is CASSLDNYGYTF.

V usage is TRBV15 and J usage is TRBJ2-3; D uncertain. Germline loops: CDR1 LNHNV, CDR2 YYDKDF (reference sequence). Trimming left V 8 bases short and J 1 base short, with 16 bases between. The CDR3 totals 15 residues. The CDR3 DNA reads TGTGCCACCGGTGTCACGTCCCGAGGCACAGATACGCAGTATTTT. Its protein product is CATGVTSRGTDTQYF. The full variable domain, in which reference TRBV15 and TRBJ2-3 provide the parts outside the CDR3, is DAMVIQNPRYQVTQFGKPVTLSCSQTLNHNVMYWYQQKSSQAPKLLFHYYDKDFNNEADTPDNFQSRRPNTSFCFLDIRSPGLGDTAMYLCATGVTSRGTDTQYFGPGTRLTVL.

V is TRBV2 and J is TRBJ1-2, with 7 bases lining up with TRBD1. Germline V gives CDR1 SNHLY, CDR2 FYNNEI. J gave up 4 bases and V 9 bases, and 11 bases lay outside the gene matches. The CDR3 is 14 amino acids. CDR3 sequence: CASGSTGRVYGYTF. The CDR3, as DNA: TGTGCCAGTGGGTCGACAGGGCGCGTCTATGGCTACACCTTC.

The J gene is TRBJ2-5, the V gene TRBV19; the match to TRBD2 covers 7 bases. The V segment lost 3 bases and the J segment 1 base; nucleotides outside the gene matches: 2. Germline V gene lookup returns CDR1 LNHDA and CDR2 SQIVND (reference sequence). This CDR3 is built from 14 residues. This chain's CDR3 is CASSIGGGQETQYF. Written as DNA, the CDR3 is TGTGCCAGTAGTATTGGGGGGGGCCAAGAGACCCAGTACTTC. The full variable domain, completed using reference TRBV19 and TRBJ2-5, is DGGITQSPKYLFRKEGQNVTLSCEQNLNHDAMYWYRQDPGQGLRLIYYSQIVNDFQKGDIAEGYSVSREKKESFPLTVTSAQKNPTAFYLCASSIGGGQETQYFGPGTRLLVL.

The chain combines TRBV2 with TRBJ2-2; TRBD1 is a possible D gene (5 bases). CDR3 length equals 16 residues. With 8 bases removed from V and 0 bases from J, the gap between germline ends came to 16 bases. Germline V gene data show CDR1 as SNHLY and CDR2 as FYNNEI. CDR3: CASGKDILANTGELFF. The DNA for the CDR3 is TGTGCCAGCGGAAAGGACATCCTCGCGAACACCGGGGAGCTGTTTTTT.

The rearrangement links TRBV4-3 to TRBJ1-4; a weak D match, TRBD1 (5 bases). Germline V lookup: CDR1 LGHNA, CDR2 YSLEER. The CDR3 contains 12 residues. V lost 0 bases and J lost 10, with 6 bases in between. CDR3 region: CASSQDQGKLFF. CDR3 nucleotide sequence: TGCGCCAGCAGCCAAGATCAGGGAAAACTGTTTTTT.

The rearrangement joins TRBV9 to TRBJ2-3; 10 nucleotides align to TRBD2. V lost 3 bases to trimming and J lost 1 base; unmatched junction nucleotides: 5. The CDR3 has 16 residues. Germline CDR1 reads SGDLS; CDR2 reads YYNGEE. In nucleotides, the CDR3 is TGTGCCAGCAGCGCCCGGCTAGCGGGGGGCACAGATACGCAGTATTTT. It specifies CASSARLAGGTDTQYF. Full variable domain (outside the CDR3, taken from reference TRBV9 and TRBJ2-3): DSGVTQTPKHLITATGQRVTLRCSPRSGDLSVYWYQQSLDQGLQFLIQYYNGEERAKGNILERFSAQQFPDLHSELNLSSLELGDSALYFCASSARLAGGTDTQYFGPGTRLTVL.

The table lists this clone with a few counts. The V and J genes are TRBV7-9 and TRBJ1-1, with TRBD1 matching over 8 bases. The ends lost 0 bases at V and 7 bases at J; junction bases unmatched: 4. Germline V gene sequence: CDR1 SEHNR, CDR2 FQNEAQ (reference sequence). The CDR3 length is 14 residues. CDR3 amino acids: CASSLAAGGVEAFF. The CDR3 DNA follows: TGTGCCAGCAGCTTAGCGGCAGGGGGCGTTGAAGCTTTCTTT.